This is a list of T cell receptor beta chains from one sample in a study of blood T cells in healthy people across ages. Each CDR3 protein gets one entry after TCRdb re-called the 5' RACE reads with MiXCR. The sample contains about 1.5 million distinct CDR3 sequences, under 55% of which appear only once. Sequenced: blood. Receptors were obtained from a woman between 18 and 29 years old in good health. Both conserved end residues are part of each CDR3. A D gene is named only where the DNA matches it firmly. Clone size is stated in some rows and not others, as once, few, many or a class when expanded.

v_call: TRBV20-1
j_call: TRBJ2-1
d_call: NA
clone_size: few
cdr3_nt: TGCAGTGCTATTCTTCCAGCGAACAATGAGCAGTTCTTC
cdr3_aa: CSAILPANNEQFF

v_call: TRBV4-1
j_call: TRBJ2-7
d_call: NA
clone_size: NA
cdr3_nt: TGCGCCAGCAGCCAAGGAGGCGGGACAGCAAACGAGCAGTACTTC
cdr3_aa: CASSQGGGTANEQYF

v_call: TRBV6-2/TRBV6-3
j_call: TRBJ2-2
d_call: NA
clone_size: NA
cdr3_nt: TGTGCCACCACAATCGTCCCGGATACCGGGGAGCTGTTTTTT
cdr3_aa: CATTIVPDTGELFF

v_call: TRBV10-2
j_call: TRBJ2-7
d_call: NA
clone_size: once
cdr3_nt: TGCGCCAGCAGTGAATGGACCCGTTCGTCGATCTACAATGAGCAGTACTTC
cdr3_aa: CASSEWTRSSIYNEQYF

v_call: TRBV10-3
j_call: TRBJ1-2
d_call: NA
clone_size: NA
cdr3_nt: TGTGCCATCAGTGAGTCGACAGGTGGGGGAGGTGGCTACACCTTC
cdr3_aa: CAISESTGGGGGYTF

v_call: TRBV7-9
j_call: TRBJ2-5
d_call: TRBD2
clone_size: few
cdr3_nt: TGTGCCAGCAGCTTACGAACTAGCGGGTTACAAGAGACCCAGTACTTC
cdr3_aa: CASSLRTSGLQETQYF

v_call: TRBV4-1
j_call: TRBJ1-3
d_call: TRBD1
clone_size: few
cdr3_nt: TGCGCCAGCACGACCTCGACAGGGACTGGAAACACCATATATTTT
cdr3_aa: CASTTSTGTGNTIYF

v_call: TRBV24-1
j_call: TRBJ1-1
d_call: TRBD1
clone_size: once
cdr3_nt: TGTGCCACCAGTGCCCTTCGCCAGGGGGTTACCACTGAAGCTTTCTTT
cdr3_aa: CATSALRQGVTTEAFF

v_call: TRBV18
j_call: TRBJ2-1
d_call: NA
clone_size: NA
cdr3_nt: TGTGCCAGCTCACCACCTGGGAGGTCGAGGAATGAGCAGTTCTTC
cdr3_aa: CASSPPGRSRNEQFF

v_call: TRBV28
j_call: TRBJ2-1
d_call: NA
clone_size: few
cdr3_nt: TGTGCCAGCAATCCGACACTCCACAATGAGCAGTTCTTC
cdr3_aa: CASNPTLHNEQFF

v_call: TRBV27
j_call: TRBJ2-1
d_call: NA
clone_size: NA
cdr3_nt: TGTGCCAGCATCAGGGACTTCAGCTCCTACAATGAGCAGTTCTTC
cdr3_aa: CASIRDFSSYNEQFF

v_call: TRBV18
j_call: TRBJ2-5
d_call: NA
clone_size: NA
cdr3_nt: TGTGCCAGCTCACACTCAATGGAAGAGACCCAGTACTTC
cdr3_aa: CASSHSMEETQYF

v_call: TRBV7-8
j_call: TRBJ2-3
d_call: TRBD2
clone_size: NA
cdr3_nt: TGTGCCAGCAGCTCAACCCTGGCGGGGGGGCGGGATACGCAGTATTTT
cdr3_aa: CASSSTLAGGRDTQYF

v_call: TRBV20-1
j_call: TRBJ2-7
d_call: NA
clone_size: NA
cdr3_nt: TGCAGTGCCCAGGGACCCCACTACGAGCAGTACTTC
cdr3_aa: CSAQGPHYEQYF

v_call: TRBV4-1
j_call: TRBJ2-2
d_call: NA
clone_size: NA
cdr3_nt: TGCGCCGGCAGCCAATTAACCGGGGAGCTGTTTTTT
cdr3_aa: CAGSQLTGELFF

v_call: TRBV4-2
j_call: TRBJ2-1
d_call: TRBD2
clone_size: NA
cdr3_nt: TGTGCCAGCAGCCAACGCGTGACTAGCGGGAGCAATGAGCAGTTCTTC
cdr3_aa: CASSQRVTSGSNEQFF

v_call: TRBV7-2
j_call: TRBJ2-1
d_call: TRBD1
clone_size: NA
cdr3_nt: TGTGCCAGCGCCGCCAGGGGGAACGCTTACAATGAGCAGTTCTTC
cdr3_aa: CASAARGNAYNEQFF

v_call: TRBV3-1
j_call: TRBJ2-4
d_call: TRBD2
clone_size: few
cdr3_nt: TGTGCCAGCAGCCAAAGCGGGAGGGGAGTGGACAAAAACATTCAGTACTTC
cdr3_aa: CASSQSGRGVDKNIQYF

v_call: TRBV5-1
j_call: TRBJ1-2
d_call: TRBD1
clone_size: NA
cdr3_nt: TGCGCCGGCAGCATGGGGACAGGGGACTATGGCTACACCTTC
cdr3_aa: CAGSMGTGDYGYTF

v_call: TRBV3-1
j_call: TRBJ1-2
d_call: NA
clone_size: few
cdr3_nt: TGTGCCAGCAGCCCCCATTCGGACCTACATCGTGGCTACACCTTC
cdr3_aa: CASSPHSDLHRGYTF

v_call: TRBV6-2/TRBV6-3
j_call: TRBJ2-7
d_call: NA
clone_size: many
cdr3_nt: TGTGCCAGCAGCCCGCACAGAGCCTACGAGCAGTACTTC
cdr3_aa: CASSPHRAYEQYF

v_call: TRBV4-1
j_call: TRBJ2-3
d_call: NA
clone_size: NA
cdr3_nt: TGCGCCAGCAGCCGAGGTGGGGGGCCCACAGATACGCAGTATTTT
cdr3_aa: CASSRGGGPTDTQYF

v_call: TRBV11-2
j_call: TRBJ1-6
d_call: TRBD1
clone_size: NA
cdr3_nt: TGTGCCAGCACCTACCTGACCGGACAGGGTAATTCACCCCTCCACTTT
cdr3_aa: CASTYLTGQGNSPLHF

v_call: TRBV7-9
j_call: TRBJ2-7
d_call: NA
clone_size: NA
cdr3_nt: TGTGCCAGCAGCATAACGGGACTCCACGAGCAGTACTTC
cdr3_aa: CASSITGLHEQYF

v_call: TRBV20-1
j_call: TRBJ1-1
d_call: NA
clone_size: NA
cdr3_nt: TGCAGTGCCACTACGACGGAGGGGAACACTGAAGCTTTCTTT
cdr3_aa: CSATTTEGNTEAFF

v_call: TRBV3-1
j_call: TRBJ2-5
d_call: TRBD2
clone_size: NA
cdr3_nt: TGTGCCAGCAGCCTTCTAGCGGGAGGGGCGAATGAGCAGTACTTC
cdr3_aa: CASSLLAGGANEQYF

v_call: TRBV5-1
j_call: TRBJ1-2
d_call: TRBD1
clone_size: few
cdr3_nt: TGCGCCAGCAGCTGGGGGACAGTTTCTCTGGGAGGCTACACCTTC
cdr3_aa: CASSWGTVSLGGYTF

v_call: TRBV7-2
j_call: TRBJ2-4
d_call: NA
clone_size: NA
cdr3_nt: TGTGCCAGCAGCGCGTTGGGGGGGCAGGACATTCAGTACTTC
cdr3_aa: CASSALGGQDIQYF

v_call: TRBV12-3/TRBV12-4
j_call: TRBJ2-1
d_call: NA
clone_size: NA
cdr3_nt: TGTGCCAGCAGTTTTTCCGGGACCCGCGGAACCAATGAGCAGTTCTTC
cdr3_aa: CASSFSGTRGTNEQFF

v_call: TRBV7-2
j_call: TRBJ2-7
d_call: NA
clone_size: few
cdr3_nt: TGTGCCAGCAGCCTCAGGGTCCACGAGCAGTACTTC
cdr3_aa: CASSLRVHEQYF

v_call: TRBV25-1
j_call: TRBJ2-1
d_call: TRBD2
clone_size: few
cdr3_nt: TGTGCCAGCAGTGAATCGGGGGGAGTGTCCTACAATGAGCAGTTCTTC
cdr3_aa: CASSESGGVSYNEQFF

v_call: TRBV12-3/TRBV12-4
j_call: TRBJ2-1
d_call: TRBD1
clone_size: few
cdr3_nt: TGTGCCAGCAGTTTACGGGGACAGGCAAATGAGCAGTTCTTC
cdr3_aa: CASSLRGQANEQFF

v_call: TRBV29-1
j_call: TRBJ2-5
d_call: NA
clone_size: many
cdr3_nt: TGCAGCGTTGAAGTGGGGGGAGCGGAGACCCAGTACTTC
cdr3_aa: CSVEVGGAETQYF

v_call: TRBV5-6
j_call: TRBJ2-3
d_call: NA
clone_size: NA
cdr3_nt: TGTGCCAGCAGCCCCGGGCTTTTGGGCACAGATACGCAGTATTTT
cdr3_aa: CASSPGLLGTDTQYF

v_call: TRBV20-1
j_call: TRBJ1-2
d_call: NA
clone_size: few
cdr3_nt: TGCAGTGCTCCTTGGGGATCTAACTATGGCTACACCTTC
cdr3_aa: CSAPWGSNYGYTF

v_call: TRBV20-1
j_call: TRBJ2-2
d_call: NA
clone_size: once
cdr3_nt: TGCAGTGGTCTAGGGGGATCCGGGGAGCTGTTTTTT
cdr3_aa: CSGLGGSGELFF

v_call: TRBV2
j_call: TRBJ2-3
d_call: NA
clone_size: few
cdr3_nt: TGTGCCAGCAGGCGGGACCATTTTACAGGGTTCAGCACAGATACGCAGTATTTT
cdr3_aa: CASRRDHFTGFSTDTQYF

v_call: TRBV5-8
j_call: TRBJ1-2
d_call: NA
clone_size: NA
cdr3_nt: TGTGCCAGCAGCCCCAGGGACCCCTTCTATGGCTACACCTTC
cdr3_aa: CASSPRDPFYGYTF

v_call: TRBV5-1
j_call: TRBJ2-5
d_call: NA
clone_size: few
cdr3_nt: TGCGCCAGCAGCTCTGCCCTACAAGGGCAGACCCAGTACTTC
cdr3_aa: CASSSALQGQTQYF

v_call: TRBV7-9
j_call: TRBJ2-3
d_call: NA
clone_size: NA
cdr3_nt: TGTGCCAGCAGCTCCATCTCCTACACAGATACGCAGTATTTT
cdr3_aa: CASSSISYTDTQYF

v_call: TRBV20-1
j_call: TRBJ2-7
d_call: NA
clone_size: NA
cdr3_nt: TGCAGTGCTAGCATAGGACACAAATACGAGCAGTACTTC
cdr3_aa: CSASIGHKYEQYF

v_call: TRBV20-1
j_call: TRBJ1-6
d_call: TRBD1
clone_size: few
cdr3_nt: TGCAGTGCTAGCTTGACAGGGTTAAGAAATTCACCCCTCCACTTT
cdr3_aa: CSASLTGLRNSPLHF

v_call: TRBV25-1
j_call: TRBJ2-7
d_call: NA
clone_size: NA
cdr3_nt: TGTGCCAGCAGTGAATATCGTGGCGAGCAGTACTTC
cdr3_aa: CASSEYRGEQYF

v_call: TRBV10-3
j_call: TRBJ1-1
d_call: TRBD1
clone_size: NA
cdr3_nt: TGTGCCATCAGTGGCCAGGGGGTCGCTGAAGCTTTCTTT
cdr3_aa: CAISGQGVAEAFF

v_call: TRBV18
j_call: TRBJ2-1
d_call: NA
clone_size: NA
cdr3_nt: TGTGCCAGCTCACCAGCGGGGGCGATCAATGAGCAGTTCTTC
cdr3_aa: CASSPAGAINEQFF

v_call: TRBV20-1
j_call: TRBJ2-1
d_call: TRBD2
clone_size: NA
cdr3_nt: TGCAGTGCTCGAGAAAGCGGGGGGTCCGGTGAGCAGTTCTTC
cdr3_aa: CSARESGGSGEQFF

v_call: TRBV12-3/TRBV12-4
j_call: TRBJ2-1
d_call: TRBD1
clone_size: few
cdr3_nt: TGTGCCAGCAGTTTACGGGACAGCCCTATGTATGAGCAGTTCTTC
cdr3_aa: CASSLRDSPMYEQFF

v_call: TRBV12-3/TRBV12-4
j_call: TRBJ2-2
d_call: NA
clone_size: few
cdr3_nt: TGTGCCAGCAGTCCTCCCCTGGGGAAGGCCGGGGAGCTGTTTTTT
cdr3_aa: CASSPPLGKAGELFF

v_call: TRBV7-2
j_call: TRBJ1-2
d_call: NA
clone_size: NA
cdr3_nt: TGTGCCAGCAGCTCTTACAAGGGGCCTGGCTACACCTTC
cdr3_aa: CASSSYKGPGYTF

v_call: TRBV20-1
j_call: TRBJ1-5
d_call: NA
clone_size: few
cdr3_nt: TGCAGTGCCGCCCAGGGGTTGTTCAATCAGCCCCAGCATTTT
cdr3_aa: CSAAQGLFNQPQHF

v_call: TRBV30
j_call: TRBJ1-1
d_call: NA
clone_size: few
cdr3_nt: TGTGCCTGGAGGGCGGCCGGGAACACTGAAGCTTTCTTT
cdr3_aa: CAWRAAGNTEAFF

v_call: TRBV2
j_call: TRBJ2-7
d_call: NA
clone_size: NA
cdr3_nt: TGTGCCAGCAGTGGGGGGGACGGAGCCTACAATGAGCAGTACTTC
cdr3_aa: CASSGGDGAYNEQYF